One TCR beta chain is described in this entry. Participants spanned ages 18 to 89 years and resided in 20 to 25 US areas. Clinical history reported by participants formed the basis on which cohorts were assigned. The data derive from a study of blood T cell repertoires in COVID-19. Study-level background: Sites across the United States, Italy and Spain contributed samples from acute and convalescent COVID-19.

Authors' methods: Reference gene primer amplification yielded estimated nucleated cell counts. Repertoires were generated with immunoSEQ multiplex PCR, while TCRdb's copy carries only in-frame clones and drops some. That table supplies the V and J calls and clone size; D and trimming were determined from the DNA. Of around 480,000 clones in the sample, 87% were seen once. With 0 bases removed from V and 8 bases from J, the gap between germline ends came to 5 bases. This CDR3 is built from 11 residues. Per the germline V gene, CDR1 is GTSNPN and CDR2 is SVGIG (reference sequence). The chain couples TRBV30 to TRBJ2-1, with D possibly TRBD1 on 5 matching bases. The sample consisted of PBMCs or T cells enriched from blood (not recorded which). This sequence originates from a woman between 18 and 30 years old who had recovered from COVID-19. DNA of the CDR3: TGTGCCTGGAGTGTAGGGGATGAGCAGTTCTTC. The encoded protein is CAWSVGDEQFF.